Given below is one T cell receptor (beta chain) in context. What it binds is unknown. Libraries were prepared by immunoSEQ multiplex PCR; TCRdb keeps only in-frame clonotypes and omits some of them. The table shows 20,000 to 25,000 clones, with about 90% occurring only once. This sample is drawn from a study of T cells in localized non-small cell lung cancer. Study outcomes and limitations: T cell clonality was highest in uninvolved adjacent lung, above tumor. Multi-region tumor sequencing was not done, so intratumor heterogeneity could not be excluded. For the top 100 tumor clones, a median about 50 also appeared in adjacent lung.

This CDR3 has 15 amino acids. CDR1 is SGHRS and CDR2 is YFSETQ in the germline V gene. Trimming cost V 1 base and J 5 bases; bases outside gene matches: 6. The rearrangement uses TRBV5-1 and TRBJ2-5; 9 bases agree with TRBD2. This TCR was recovered from a male donor older than 55 with stage I squamous cell lung carcinoma. The sample was peripheral blood, taken before any cancer treatment. The CDR3 DNA sequence: TGCGCCAGCAGCTTGACCGCGGGGGGGCATGAGACCCAGTACTTC. It encodes CASSLTAGGHETQYF.